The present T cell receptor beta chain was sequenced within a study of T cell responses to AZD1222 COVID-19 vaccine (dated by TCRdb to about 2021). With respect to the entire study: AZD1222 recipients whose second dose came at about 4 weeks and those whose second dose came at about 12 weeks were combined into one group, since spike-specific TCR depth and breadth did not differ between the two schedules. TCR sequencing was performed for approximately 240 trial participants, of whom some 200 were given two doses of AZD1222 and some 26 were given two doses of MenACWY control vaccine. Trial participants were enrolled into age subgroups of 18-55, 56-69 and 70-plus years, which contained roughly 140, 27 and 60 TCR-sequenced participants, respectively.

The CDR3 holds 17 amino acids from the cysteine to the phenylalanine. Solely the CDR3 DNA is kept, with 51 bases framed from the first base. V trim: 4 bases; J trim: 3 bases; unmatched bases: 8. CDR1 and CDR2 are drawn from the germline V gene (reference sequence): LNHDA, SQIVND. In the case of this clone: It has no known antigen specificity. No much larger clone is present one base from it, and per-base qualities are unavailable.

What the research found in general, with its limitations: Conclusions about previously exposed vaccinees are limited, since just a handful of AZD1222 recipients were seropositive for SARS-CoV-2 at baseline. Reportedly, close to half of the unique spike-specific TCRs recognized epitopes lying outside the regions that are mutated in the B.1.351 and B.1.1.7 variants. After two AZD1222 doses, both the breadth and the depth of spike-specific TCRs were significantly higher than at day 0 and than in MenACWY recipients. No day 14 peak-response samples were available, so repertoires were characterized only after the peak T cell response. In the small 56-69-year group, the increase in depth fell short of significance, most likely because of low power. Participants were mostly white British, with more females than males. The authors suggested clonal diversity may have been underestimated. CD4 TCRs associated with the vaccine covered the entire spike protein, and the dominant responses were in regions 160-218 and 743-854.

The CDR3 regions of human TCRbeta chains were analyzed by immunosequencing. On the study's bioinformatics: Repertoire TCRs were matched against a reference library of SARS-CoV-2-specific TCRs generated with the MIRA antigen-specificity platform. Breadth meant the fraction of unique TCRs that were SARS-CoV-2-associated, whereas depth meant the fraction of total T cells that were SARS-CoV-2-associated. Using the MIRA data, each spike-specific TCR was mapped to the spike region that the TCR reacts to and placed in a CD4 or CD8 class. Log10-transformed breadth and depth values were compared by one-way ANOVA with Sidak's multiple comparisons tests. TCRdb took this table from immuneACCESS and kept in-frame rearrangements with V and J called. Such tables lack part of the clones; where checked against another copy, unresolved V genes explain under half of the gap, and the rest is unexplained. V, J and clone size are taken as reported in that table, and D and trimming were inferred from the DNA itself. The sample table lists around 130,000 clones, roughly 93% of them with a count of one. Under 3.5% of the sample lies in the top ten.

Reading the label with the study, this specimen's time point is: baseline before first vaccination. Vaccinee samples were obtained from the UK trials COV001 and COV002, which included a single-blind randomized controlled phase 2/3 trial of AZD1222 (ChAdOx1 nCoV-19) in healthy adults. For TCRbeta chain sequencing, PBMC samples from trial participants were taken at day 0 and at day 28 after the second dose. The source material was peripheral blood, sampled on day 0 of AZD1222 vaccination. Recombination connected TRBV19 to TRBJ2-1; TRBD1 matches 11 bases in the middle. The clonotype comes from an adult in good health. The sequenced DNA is TGTGCCAGTAGTAACCCTCGGGACAGGGGGTTCTACAATGAGCAGTTCTTC. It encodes CASSNPRDRGFYNEQFF.